One and the same sample provided the 26 T cell receptor beta chains below, sequenced in a study of control samples from healthy donors and cancer patients. Assay: immunoSEQ multiplex PCR; the TCRdb copy retains only in-frame clones and omits some. The repertoire holds 130,000 or so clones, with roughly 89% as singletons. The specimen was PBMCs. The source of these receptors is a man aged 50 or older with head and neck cancer.

The V and J genes are TRBV7-3 and TRBJ2-2; tentative D call: TRBD1 (6 bases). V was trimmed by 5 bases and J by 5 bases, leaving 9 bases between them. The germline V gene has CDR1 SGHTA and CDR2 FQGTGA. The CDR3 length is 13 residues. CDR3 DNA sequence: TGTGCCAGCAGCATCACAGGGACCGGGGAGCTGTTTTTT. Its translation: CASSITGTGELFF.

The J gene is TRBJ1-2, the V gene TRBV2; 9 nucleotides match TRBD1. With 5 bases clipped from V and 2 bases from J, the junction kept 3 bases outside the gene matches. The CDR3 spans 14 residues. The germline V gene has CDR1 SNHLY and CDR2 FYNNEI. CDR3 loop: CASSQDRGNYGYTF. In nucleotides, the CDR3 is TGTGCCAGCAGTCAGGACAGGGGCAACTATGGCTACACCTTC.

The chain recombines TRBV18 with TRBJ2-7; possible D gene TRBD1, 6 bases. Germline V gene data show CDR1 as KGHSH and CDR2 as LQKENI. V was shortened by 4 bases and J by 3 bases, with 10 bases between the two germline ends. The CDR3 has 13 residues. CDR3 in amino acids: CASSLGAVYEQYF. The CDR3, as DNA: TGTGCCAGCTCACTGGGGGCAGTCTACGAGCAGTACTTC.

The DNA for the CDR3 is TGTGCCTGGGACAGGGGGCGAGGTACTGAAGCTTTCTTT. Translating it yields CAWDRGRGTEAFF. The rearrangement links TRBV30 to TRBJ1-1; 10 nucleotides line up with TRBD1. This CDR3 contains 13 residues. V shed 5 bases and J 5 bases; nucleotides not matched to a gene: 5. Germline loops: CDR1 GTSNPN, CDR2 SVGIG (reference sequence).

The chain is built from TRBV2 and TRBJ2-7; D is possibly TRBD1 (6 bases). The germline CDR1 and CDR2 sequences are SNHLY and FYNNEI. The V gene lost 4 bases and the J gene lost 4 bases, with 14 bases spanning the gap. The CDR3 is made up of 14 amino acids. The CDR3 sequence is CASSVTGTKYEQYF. The CDR3 nucleotides are TGTGCCAGCAGTGTGACAGGCACTAAGTACGAGCAGTACTTC.

This chain uses TRBV29-1 with TRBJ2-2, with D unresolved. The CDR3 totals 16 residues. From germline, CDR1 is SQVTM and CDR2 ANQGSEA. V lost 5 bases and J 3 bases, leaving 19 bases between the germline ends. The CDR3 region has the DNA TGCAGCGTTAGTCCAGGCAGCCTCTGGGACACCGGGGAGCTGTTTTTT. Encoded protein: CSVSPGSLWDTGELFF.

This clone was detected once. The J gene is TRBJ2-7, the V gene TRBV5-6; D might be TRBD1 (6 bases). Per germline, CDR1 SGHDT and CDR2 YYEEEE. V was trimmed by 1 base and J by 6 bases, leaving 23 bases between them. The CDR3 length is 17 residues. CDR3 sequence (DNA): TGTGCCAGCAGCTTGCGGTTTCAGGGGACCCGTACTTTCGAGCAGTACTTC. Residues: CASSLRFQGTRTFEQYF.

The gene calls are TRBV7-9 and TRBJ2-3; the match to TRBD2 covers 8 bases. Germline CDR1 reads SEHNR; CDR2 reads FQNEAQ (reference sequence). This CDR3 has 18 residues. The V segment lost 3 bases and the J segment 2 bases; nucleotides outside the gene matches: 13. The CDR3 spells CASSFLSLRGGPTDTQYF. CDR3 sequence (DNA): TGTGCCAGCAGCTTCTTATCACTTCGCGGGGGGCCCACAGATACGCAGTATTTT.

This chain joins TRBV4-2 and TRBJ1-2; 8 nucleotides align to TRBD1. Germline loops: CDR1 LGHNA, CDR2 YNFKEQ. This CDR3 is 11 amino acids long. J gave up 7 bases and V 6 bases, and 1 base lay outside the gene matches. CDR3 sequence: CASRGQVGYTF. The CDR3 bases are TGTGCCAGCAGGGGACAGGTTGGCTACACCTTC.

The rearrangement uses TRBV6-5 and TRBJ1-4; no firm D call. The CDR3 covers 14 residues. Germline CDR1 is MNHEY and CDR2 is SVGAGI. V dropped 2 bases and J dropped 7 bases, with 11 bases sitting between them. CDR3 loop: CASSYTDPREKLFF. CDR3 bases: TGTGCCAGCAGTTACACGGACCCTCGTGAAAAACTGTTTTTT.

This chain connects TRBV10-3 to TRBJ2-2; D perhaps matches TRBD2 (6 bases). V dropped 9 bases and J dropped 7 bases, with 18 bases sitting between them. The V gene's germline CDR1 is ENHRY and CDR2 SYGVKD. The CDR3 contains 14 residues. The chain's CDR3 is CAISSGLDSGELFF. CDR3 sequence (DNA): TGTGCCATTAGTAGCGGATTAGACAGCGGGGAGCTGTTTTTT.

This chain links TRBV5-1 with TRBJ2-7; TRBD2 is a possible D gene (6 bases). Trimming left V 1 base short and J 1 base short, with 15 bases between. This CDR3 is 16 amino acids long. Germline V gene lookup returns CDR1 SGHRS and CDR2 YFSETQ. The CDR3 loop reads CASSLTKRVGSYEQYF. CDR3 DNA sequence: TGCGCCAGCAGCTTGACGAAGCGGGTAGGATCCTACGAGCAGTACTTC.

The chain couples TRBV7-9 to TRBJ1-6, with 9 nucleotides matching TRBD1. This CDR3 comprises 15 residues. Germline CDR1 reads SEHNR; CDR2 reads FQNEAQ (reference sequence). Trimming removed 5 bases from V and 10 bases from J; junction bases left unmatched: 9. CDR3 DNA: TGTGCCAGCAGCCCAGACAGGGGGAGCGGATCACCCCTCCACTTT. Its translation: CASSPDRGSGSPLHF.

The chain couples TRBV15 to TRBJ2-5, with D perhaps TRBD2 (5 bases). Trimming removed 0 bases from V and 4 bases from J, with 12 bases in between. Looked up from germline, CDR1 is LNHNV and CDR2 is YYDKDF (reference sequence). This CDR3 has 15 residues. The CDR3 protein is CATSRDGSSAETQYF. The DNA for the CDR3 is TGTGCCACCAGCAGAGATGGTAGTAGCGCAGAGACCCAGTACTTC.

The rearrangement uses TRBV4-2 and TRBJ2-7; the D gene is possibly TRBD1 (5 bases). The CDR3 extends over 16 amino acids. Deletions cut 0 bases from V and 1 base from J, with 13 bases between. CDR1 and CDR2 (germline): LGHNA, YNFKEQ. CDR3 DNA: TGTGCCAGCAGCCAAGATCTAGGCAGGGTGTCCTACGAGCAGTACTTC. This sequence encodes CASSQDLGRVSYEQYF.

V is TRBV19 and J is TRBJ2-5, with D maybe TRBD1 (6 bases). CDR3 size: 15 residues. Deletions cut 5 bases from V and 5 bases from J, with 18 bases between. Germline CDR1 reads LNHDA; CDR2 reads SQIVND (reference sequence). CDR3 residues: CASSERVTGMETQYF. The CDR3, as DNA: TGTGCCAGTAGTGAGAGGGTAACAGGGATGGAGACCCAGTACTTC.

This chain uses TRBV5-6 with TRBJ2-7; 7 bases are shared with TRBD1. The V and J ends lost 3 bases and 4 bases, in that order; junction bases with no gene match: 13. CDR1 is SGHDT, CDR2 YYEEEE, per germline. The CDR3 has 16 residues. CDR3 region: CASSSRDSFVQYEQYF. As DNA, the CDR3 is TGTGCCAGCAGCTCCCGGGACAGCTTCGTTCAGTACGAGCAGTACTTC.

CDR3 region: CASSIMQGGKEPQHF. In DNA, the CDR3 is TGTGCCAGCAGTATAATGCAAGGGGGAAAGGAGCCCCAGCATTTT. V gene TRBV28 combines with J gene TRBJ1-5, with D tentatively TRBD1 (6 bases). Germline V gene data show CDR1 as MDHEN and CDR2 as SYDVKM. V was clipped by 5 bases and J by 8 bases, with 19 bases between them. CDR3 length: 15 residues.

The gene calls are TRBV5-1 and TRBJ1-4, with a tentative D call TRBD1 (5 bases). Looked up from germline, CDR1 is SGHRS and CDR2 is YFSETQ. Trimming shortened V by 4 bases and J by 5 bases, and 18 bases separated the two germline ends. This CDR3 has 16 residues. The CDR3 DNA is TGCGCCAGCAGCCCCCCTGGGGGACGAGGAAATGAAAAACTGTTTTTT. Translation gives CASSPPGGRGNEKLFF.

V and J are TRBV3-1 (or the pseudogene TRBV3-2) and TRBJ1-2; 7 bases align to TRBD1. Trimming removed 4 bases from V and 0 bases from J; junction bases left unmatched: 8. Germline values: CDR1 LGHDT, CDR2 YNNKEL (reference sequence). The CDR3 is 16 residues long. The CDR3 is CASSRRQGSANYGYTF. In DNA, the CDR3 is TGTGCCAGCAGCCGTAGACAGGGAAGTGCTAACTATGGCTACACCTTC.

The V and J genes are TRBV10-1 and TRBJ2-7; D is undetermined. V gave up 0 bases and J gave up 1 base, with 7 bases separating them. Germline assignment: CDR1 WNHNN and CDR2 SYGVQD (reference sequence). This CDR3 contains 14 residues. CDR3 nucleotide sequence: TGCGCCAGCAGTGAGTCGTCAGCTTCCTACGAGCAGTACTTC. It encodes CASSESSASYEQYF.

The chain links TRBV28 to TRBJ2-3; D might be TRBD1 (5 bases). Germline lookup yields CDR1 MDHEN and CDR2 SYDVKM. Trimming removed 7 bases from V and 0 bases from J, with 23 bases in between. CDR3 length equals 18 residues. The CDR3, as DNA: TGTGCCAGCATTAGGGGCAGAGTCTCCTATGCTAGCACAGATACGCAGTATTTT. It translates to CASIRGRVSYASTDTQYF.

The genes are TRBV5-6 and TRBJ1-1, with D maybe TRBD1 (5 bases). V dropped 4 bases and J dropped 7 bases, with 14 bases sitting between them. CDR3 length: 13 residues. Germline V gene data show CDR1 as SGHDT and CDR2 as YYEEEE. The CDR3 DNA is TGTGCCAGCAGCCTTTGGGGGGACGGTGAAGCTTTCTTT. Its protein is CASSLWGDGEAFF. The entire variable domain, with the rest obtained from reference TRBV5-6 and TRBJ1-1, is as follows: DAGVTQSPTHLIKTRGQQVTLRCSPKSGHDTVSWYQQALGQGPQFIFQYYEEEERQRGNFPDRFSGHQFPNYSSELNVNALLLGDSALYLCASSLWGDGEAFFGQGTRLTVV.

This rearrangement joins TRBV10-3 to TRBJ2-3, with D perhaps TRBD2 (6 bases). CDR3 size: 14 residues. V was shortened by 2 bases and J by 0 bases, with 6 bases between the two germline ends. The V gene's germline CDR1 is ENHRY and CDR2 SYGVKD. The CDR3 loop reads CAISERGSTDTQYF. For the CDR3, the DNA is TGTGCCATCAGTGAGCGGGGGAGCACAGATACGCAGTATTTT.

This chain uses TRBV19 with TRBJ1-1; a possible D gene is TRBD1 (5 bases). The V end lost 11 bases, the J end lost 5 bases, and 21 bases lay between the germline ends. CDR1 and CDR2 from the germline V gene are LNHDA and SQIVND (reference sequence). This CDR3 comprises 14 residues. The chain's CDR3 is CARRPRRGGTEAFF. CDR3 DNA sequence: TGTGCCCGTCGCCCGCGACGGGGGGGGACTGAAGCTTTCTTT.

The chain employs TRBV3-1 (or the pseudogene TRBV3-2) and TRBJ2-3; TRBD2 matches at 10 bases. The CDR3 is 15 amino acids. Trimming cost V 2 bases and J 6 bases; bases outside gene matches: 5. Germline V gene lookup returns CDR1 LGHDT and CDR2 YNNKEL (reference sequence). As DNA, the CDR3 is TGTGCCAGCAGCCAAAGCGGGAGGGACCTGGATACGCAGTATTTT. Its protein is CASSQSGRDLDTQYF.